This is a list of T cell receptor beta chains from one sample in a study of T-cell reconstitution after alpha-beta-depleted transplantation in children. Each CDR3 protein gets one entry after TCRdb re-called the PCR reads with MiXCR. The sample has roughly 500,000 distinct CDR3 sequences; roughly a tenth are singletons. Sequenced material: PBMCs, taken before TCRalphabeta/CD19-depleted stem cell transplant. The receptor set was obtained from a child aged 2 to 15 with inherited bone marrow failure, due to receive a stem cell transplant. Each CDR3 is given with its conserved first and last residue. D genes are given only for firm matches. Clone size is stated in some rows and not others, as once, few, many or a class when expanded.

D,J,size,V,CDR3,DNA
.,TRBJ1-4,many,TRBV4-1,CASSSHVQPTNEKLFF,TGCGCCAGCAGCTCACACGTTCAGCCAACTAATGAAAAACTGTTTTTT
.,TRBJ2-7,few,TRBV4-3,CARSKINGGAYEQYF,TGCGCCAGAAGCAAGATTAATGGCGGCGCCTACGAGCAGTACTTC
.,TRBJ1-2,few,TRBV18,CASSPLGLALRMGYTF,TGTGCCAGCTCACCACTCGGGTTAGCCCTCAGGATGGGCTACACCTTC
TRBD1,TRBJ2-7,many,TRBV5-1,CASSLYGTAYEQYF,TGCGCCAGCAGCTTGTATGGGACAGCCTACGAGCAGTACTTC
TRBD2,TRBJ2-1,many,TRBV29-1,CSVAAGGPAEQFF,TGCAGCGTTGCGGCGGGAGGGCCGGCTGAGCAGTTCTTC
TRBD1,TRBJ2-7,many,TRBV28,CASREGTAPYEQYF,TGTGCCAGCAGGGAAGGGACAGCACCCTACGAGCAGTACTTC
.,TRBJ2-4,.,TRBV28,CASSRIAKNIQYF,TGTGCCAGCAGCCGAATAGCCAAAAACATTCAGTACTTC
.,TRBJ2-3,many,TRBV4-1,CASSPSLGRVADTQYF,TGCGCCAGCAGCCCGTCTCTGGGGCGCGTCGCAGATACGCAGTATTTT
.,TRBJ2-6,.,TRBV6-1,CATGAGSVRANVLTF,TGTGCCACCGGGGCAGGGTCTGTTAGGGCCAACGTCCTGACTTTC
.,TRBJ2-7,many,TRBV28,CASTSTGTQEAYEQYF,TGTGCCAGCACCTCAACCGGGACCCAGGAAGCCTACGAGCAGTACTTC
.,TRBJ2-1,many,TRBV20-1,CSAFLALYNEQFF,TGCAGTGCCTTCCTAGCGCTGTACAATGAGCAGTTCTTC
TRBD2,TRBJ2-5,many,TRBV12-3/TRBV12-4,CASSRPELAGAARETQYF,TGTGCCAGCAGCCGACCGGAACTAGCGGGAGCGGCGAGAGAGACCCAGTACTTC
.,TRBJ1-5,few,TRBV20-1,CSARESTGQDQPQHF,TGCAGTGCTAGAGAATCGACAGGTCAGGATCAGCCCCAGCATTTT
TRBD1,TRBJ1-1,.,TRBV9,CASSALLATGLNTEAFF,TGTGCCAGCAGCGCCCTATTAGCGACAGGGTTGAACACTGAAGCTTTCTTT
.,TRBJ1-2,many,TRBV7-2,CASSPRVGTNIYGYTF,TGTGCCAGCAGCCCCCGGGTAGGCACGAATATCTATGGCTACACCTTC
TRBD2,TRBJ2-7,few,TRBV6-2/TRBV6-3,CASSYAGGPDEQYF,TGTGCCAGCAGTTACGCGGGAGGGCCTGACGAGCAGTACTTC
TRBD1,TRBJ1-1,many,TRBV20-1,CSAIRLDRGHPEAFF,TGCAGTGCGATCCGCTTGGACAGGGGGCATCCTGAAGCTTTCTTT
.,TRBJ1-1,many,TRBV7-8,CASSLYSGTLGAEAFF,TGTGCCAGCAGCCTCTATTCCGGGACCCTGGGAGCTGAAGCTTTCTTT
.,TRBJ2-4,many,TRBV7-8,CASSLDSGAKNIQYF,TGTGCCAGCAGCTTAGATAGTGGTGCCAAAAACATTCAGTACTTC
.,TRBJ2-2,many,TRBV9,CASTTRGTGELFF,TGTGCCAGCACGACTAGAGGAACCGGGGAGCTGTTTTTT
.,TRBJ2-7,many,TRBV29-1,CSVEDGRGDEQYF,TGCAGCGTTGAAGATGGTCGAGGGGACGAGCAGTACTTC
TRBD2,TRBJ2-2,.,TRBV7-9,CASSLFTSGSGELFF,TGTGCCAGCAGCTTATTTACTAGCGGGAGCGGGGAGCTGTTTTTT
TRBD2,TRBJ2-3,.,TRBV20-1,CSARDPQREGQDTQYF,TGCAGTGCTAGAGACCCCCAGCGGGAGGGCCAGGATACGCAGTATTTT
TRBD2,TRBJ2-3,few,TRBV6-4,CASSDPSSGRIASTDTQYF,TGTGCCAGCAGCGACCCGTCTAGCGGGAGGATCGCTAGCACAGATACGCAGTATTTT
TRBD1,TRBJ2-1,many,TRBV7-2,CASSPQGLQPYNEQFF,TGTGCCAGCAGCCCACAGGGGCTGCAACCCTACAATGAGCAGTTCTTC
.,TRBJ1-1,many,TRBV18,CASSPGRVNTEAFF,TGTGCCAGCTCACCGGGACGGGTGAACACTGAAGCTTTCTTT
.,TRBJ2-1,many,TRBV20-1,CSARDQDSSYNEQFF,TGCAGTGCTAGAGATCAGGATAGCTCCTACAATGAGCAGTTCTTC
.,TRBJ2-1,many,TRBV24-1,CATSDLGTAYNEQFF,TGTGCCACCAGTGATCTAGGGACGGCCTACAATGAGCAGTTCTTC
TRBD1,TRBJ2-4,.,TRBV2,CASCSPGTGGLAKNIQYF,TGTGCCAGCTGCTCCCCCGGGACAGGGGGTCTAGCCAAAAACATTCAGTACTTC
.,TRBJ1-6,few,TRBV27,CASSQGFNSPLHF,TGTGCCAGCAGTCAAGGGTTCAATTCACCCCTCCACTTT
.,TRBJ2-7,.,TRBV21-1,CASSKGDYLLSYEQYF,TGTGCCAGCAGCAAAGGGGACTACCTTTTGTCCTACGAGCAGTACTTC
.,TRBJ2-7,many,TRBV2,CASSAQHANYEQYF,TGTGCCAGCAGTGCCCAGCACGCGAATTACGAGCAGTACTTC
.,TRBJ2-2,many,TRBV28,CASSDVADTGELFF,TGTGCCAGCAGCGACGTGGCGGACACCGGGGAGCTGTTTTTT
.,TRBJ1-1,few,TRBV12-3/TRBV12-4,CASRRPGGPSTEAFF,TGTGCCAGCAGACGCCCTGGAGGCCCGTCCACTGAAGCTTTCTTT
.,TRBJ1-2,few,TRBV12-3/TRBV12-4,CASSFWDVANYGYTF,TGTGCCAGCAGTTTCTGGGACGTAGCTAACTATGGCTACACCTTC
TRBD2,TRBJ2-1,many,TRBV27,CASSVLGAGAYNEQFF,TGTGCCAGCAGTGTCCTAGGGGCGGGGGCCTACAATGAGCAGTTCTTC
.,TRBJ2-7,.,TRBV29-1,CSVEAGSGEQYF,TGCAGCGTTGAAGCAGGGTCCGGCGAGCAGTACTTC
.,TRBJ2-2,many,TRBV5-1,CASSPGTLNTGELFF,TGCGCCAGCAGCCCGGGGACCTTGAACACCGGGGAGCTGTTTTTT
.,TRBJ2-7,many,TRBV7-9,CASSLAAGNSYEQYF,TGTGCCAGCAGCTTAGCTGCGGGAAACTCCTACGAGCAGTACTTC
.,TRBJ2-5,many,TRBV15,CATSRDPGPYKETQYF,TGTGCCACCAGCAGAGACCCCGGGCCTTACAAGGAGACCCAGTACTTC
.,TRBJ2-1,few,TRBV20-1,CSALGIADSYNEQFF,TGCAGTGCTCTTGGGATAGCGGACTCCTACAATGAGCAGTTCTTC
.,TRBJ2-5,.,TRBV11-2,CASGGGTLIQETQYF,TGTGCCAGCGGAGGCGGGACCCTGATACAAGAGACCCAGTACTTC
.,TRBJ1-4,many,TRBV20-1,CSAKVANEKLFF,TGCAGTGCAAAAGTGGCTAATGAAAAACTGTTTTTT
.,TRBJ2-3,many,TRBV10-1,CASSDGPGLTDTQYF,TGCGCCAGCAGTGATGGGCCGGGGCTGACAGATACGCAGTATTTT
.,TRBJ2-2,many,TRBV6-4,CASSPLGPKSPTPHFGELFF,TGTGCCAGCAGTCCACTGGGCCCCAAGAGCCCCACACCCCACTTCGGGGAGCTGTTTTTT
.,TRBJ1-2,many,TRBV20-1,CSARFAWGNGYTF,TGCAGTGCTAGATTTGCGTGGGGAAATGGCTACACCTTC
.,TRBJ2-7,many,TRBV28,CASSSSRALEGRPYEQYF,TGTGCCAGCAGCAGCTCAAGGGCCTTGGAGGGGAGGCCTTACGAGCAGTACTTC
.,TRBJ2-5,many,TRBV27,CASSSSYQETQYF,TGTGCCAGCAGTTCCTCTTACCAAGAGACCCAGTACTTC
.,TRBJ2-3,many,TRBV5-1,CASSPRTDLSTDTQYF,TGCGCCAGCAGCCCCCGGACAGACCTAAGCACAGATACGCAGTATTTT